This TCR beta chain was captured by sequencing in a study of blood T cell repertoires in COVID-19. For the study at large: The samples span acute and convalescent COVID-19 from the United States, Italy and Spain.

Here immunoSEQ multiplex PCR was the method, and the copy in TCRdb shows in-frame clones only, minus some. The sample consists of about 230,000 clones, roughly 90% of them appearing once. Germline CDR1 reads MNHEY; CDR2 reads SMNVEV (reference sequence). J gave up 5 bases and V 0 bases, and 0 bases lay outside the gene matches. The CDR3 totals 15 residues. Those who participated ranged in age from about 18 to 89 years and resided in under 25 US areas. The TCR comes from a woman in her thirties with acute COVID-19. This rearrangement joins TRBV27 to TRBJ1-4; 10 nucleotides agree with TRBD1. The sequenced sample consisted of PBMCs or T cells enriched from blood (not recorded which). The CDR3 sequence: CASSLSGQGNEKLFF. The CDR3 nucleotides are TGTGCCAGCAGTTTATCGGGACAGGGGAATGAAAAACTGTTTTTT.